This TCR beta chain was retrieved from a study of blood T cell repertoires in COVID-19. Profiling relied on immunoSEQ multiplex PCR, and the TCRdb table lists in-frame clones only, not all of them. The sample shows some 52,000 clones, roughly 89% of them seen only once. Germline V CDR1 and CDR2: SGHNT, YYREEE (reference sequence). J gave up 7 bases and V 4 bases, and 9 bases lay outside the gene matches. The CDR3 spans 16 residues. This clone was counted a single time. The TCR was taken from a man in his sixties with active COVID-19. The rearrangement joins TRBV5-4 to TRBJ2-1; TRBD2 agrees at 12 bases. Sequenced sample: peripheral blood. The CDR3 here is CASSPGLAGSFNEQFF. The DNA of the CDR3 is TGTGCCAGCAGCCCCGGACTAGCGGGATCATTTAATGAGCAGTTCTTC.